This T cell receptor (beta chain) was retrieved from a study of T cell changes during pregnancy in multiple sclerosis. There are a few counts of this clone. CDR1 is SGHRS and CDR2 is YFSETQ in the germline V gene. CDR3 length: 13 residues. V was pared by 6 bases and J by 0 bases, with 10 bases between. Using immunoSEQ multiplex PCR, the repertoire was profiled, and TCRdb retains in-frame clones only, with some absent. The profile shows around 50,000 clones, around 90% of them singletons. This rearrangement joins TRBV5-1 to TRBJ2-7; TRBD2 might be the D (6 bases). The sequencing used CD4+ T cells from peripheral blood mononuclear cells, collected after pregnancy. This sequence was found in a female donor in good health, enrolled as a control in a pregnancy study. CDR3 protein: CASKKGGSYEQYF. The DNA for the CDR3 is TGCGCCAGCAAGAAGGGAGGCTCCTACGAGCAGTACTTC.